These T cell receptor beta chains were read from a single sample in a study of blood T cell repertoires in COVID-19. Generated by immunoSEQ multiplex PCR, the TCRdb table keeps only in-frame clones and is missing some. The sample yields roughly 250,000 clones, around 89% seen once. The sample comprised peripheral blood. Every receptor here comes from a man in his thirties or forties with acute or convalescent COVID-19. CDR3s include the opening cysteine and the closing phenylalanine or tryptophan. A D gene is named only where the DNA matches it firmly. Size tells how often a clone was seen (once, few, many) or the class of an expanded clone, and some rows leave it out.

clone size	V gene	D gene	J gene	CDR3 DNA	CDR3 protein
few	TRBV5-6	-	TRBJ2-1	TGTGCCAGCAGCCGAAGTGGTAGCGATACTGAGCAGTTCTTC	CASSRSGSDTEQFF
-	TRBV30	TRBD2	TRBJ2-7	TGTGCCTGGAGTGTGGTGCTAGCGGGTGGTGAGCAGTACTTC	CAWSVVLAGGEQYF
-	TRBV19	-	TRBJ1-2	TGTGCCAGTAGTATCATTGCCCCAGATGGCTACACCTTC	CASSIIAPDGYTF
-	TRBV10-3	-	TRBJ2-7	TGTGCCATCAGTGTAGCACGAAACGAGCAGTACTTC	CAISVARNEQYF
few	TRBV24-1	TRBD2	TRBJ2-2	TGTGCCACCATGTCTTCCGGGAGGTCCGGGGAGCTGTTTTTT	CATMSSGRSGELFF
few	TRBV5-5	-	TRBJ1-5	TGTGCCAGCAGCGTAGACACTAATCAGCCCCAGCATTTT	CASSVDTNQPQHF
-	TRBV5-8	-	TRBJ2-2	TGTGCCAGCAGCTTTGCAGGGTACTACGGGGAGCTGTTTTTT	CASSFAGYYGELFF
-	TRBV2	-	TRBJ2-5	TGTGCCAGCAGCGAGGAGGGGACCCAGTACTTC	CASSEEGTQYF
once	TRBV11-1	-	TRBJ2-5	TGTGCCAGCAGCCGACGTAGGGACATGCCCCAAGAGACCCAGTACTTC	CASSRRRDMPQETQYF
-	TRBV14	-	TRBJ2-1	TGTGCCAGCAGCCAAGGTAGTGCTGAGCAGTTCTTC	CASSQGSAEQFF